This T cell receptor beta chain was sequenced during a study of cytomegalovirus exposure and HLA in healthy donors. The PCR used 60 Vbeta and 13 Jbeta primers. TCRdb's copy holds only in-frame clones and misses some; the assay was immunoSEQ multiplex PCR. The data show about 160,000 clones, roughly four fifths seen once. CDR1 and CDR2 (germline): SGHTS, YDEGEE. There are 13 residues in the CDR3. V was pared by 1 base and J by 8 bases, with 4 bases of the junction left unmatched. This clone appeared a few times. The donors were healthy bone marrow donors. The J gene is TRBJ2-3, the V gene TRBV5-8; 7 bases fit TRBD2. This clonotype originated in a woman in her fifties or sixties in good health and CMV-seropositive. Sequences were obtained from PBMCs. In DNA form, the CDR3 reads TGTGCCAGCAGCTTGATCTGGGGGGGTACGCAGTATTTT. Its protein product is CASSLIWGGTQYF. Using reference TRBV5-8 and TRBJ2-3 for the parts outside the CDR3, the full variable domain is EAGVTQSPTHLIKTRGQQATLRCSPISGHTSVYWYQQALGLGLQFLLWYDEGEERNRGNFPPRFSGRQFPNYSSELNVNALELEDSALYLCASSLIWGGTQYFGPGTRLTVL.